This entry concerns a single TCR beta chain. Its cognate antigen has yet to be identified. No base quality information exists; no much larger clone differs at one position. TCRbeta CDR3 regions were amplified from genomic DNA using the immunoSEQ Assay, a bias-controlled multiplex PCR. The study's processing was this. Within the assay, amplification of reference gene primers was used to estimate how many nucleated cells each sample contained. To quantify the absolute abundance of each unique TCRbeta CDR3 rearrangement, sequence reads were collapsed and filtered. Productive Simpson clonality was computed per sample as the square root of Simpson's diversity index over productive rearrangements. TCRdb retrieved this table from immuneACCESS and kept in-frame rearrangements only. Not all clones are present; in checked studies, unresolved V genes account for under half, and no reason is known for the remainder. V and J calls and clone size follow that table, whereas D and trimming were derived from the DNA. The sample table contains approximately 93,000 clones; only one count was recorded for about nine tenths of them. Jointly, the top ten make up 27% of the sample.

This sample stems from a study of blood T cell repertoires in COVID-19 (dated by TCRdb to the early 2020s). Study-wide context: Collaborator samples came from the United States, Italy and Spain and covered acute and convalescent phases of COVID-19. The prospective study material was composed of cDNA or gDNA derived from T cells, B-cell-depleted T cells, or PBMCs. Subjects who had been exposed to COVID-19, were actively infected with it, or had recovered from it provided the deeply sampled blood TCRbeta repertoires that made up the dataset. The repertoires were released in a freely available public database intended as a resource for research on the immune response to SARS-CoV-2. Samples came from the ongoing ImmuneRACE study (first 160 participants) plus 1,254 subjects from 6 global collaborators. Sample metadata almost always included a de-identified subject ID, COVID-19 status, age in years and sex. Where HLA class I and class II types were available, the types were taken from metadata supplied by the sample provider, not from assay-based typing.

Whole blood was collected in K2EDTA tubes by collaborating institutions according to the institutions' own protocols. For TCRbeta analysis, collaborator samples were shipped as frozen whole blood, as isolated PBMCs, or as DNA extracted from either sample type. The research as a whole found: The amount of clinical and demographic metadata varied by source and participant and was provided uncurated.

From V the trimming removes 2 bases and from J it removes 3 bases, while the gene matches leave 11 bases of the junction unaccounted for. Sequences SGHRS (CDR1) and YFSETQ (CDR2) are obtained from the germline V gene. There are 17 amino acids in the CDR3, from cysteine to phenylalanine inclusive. Only CDR3 DNA is held: 51 bases, read in frame from base 1. Sequenced material: peripheral blood. This receptor was obtained from a man aged 50-60 years with active or convalescent COVID-19. The V gene is TRBV5-1 and the J gene is TRBJ1-1, with 9 bases aligning to TRBD1. The CDR3 reads CASSFTGGAYGYTEAFF. The bases are TGCGCCAGCAGCTTTACAGGGGGCGCGTACGGCTACACTGAAGCTTTCTTT.